This T cell receptor beta chain came from a study of PD-1 blockade in classical Hodgkin lymphoma (dated by TCRdb to about 2020). About the investigation overall: Nivolumab dosing was 3 mg/kg intravenously every 2 weeks, continuing until either disease progression or unacceptable toxicity. A peripheral blood immune signature of response to PD-1 blockade in classical Hodgkin lymphoma was defined using TCR beta sequencing and CyTOF.

Read against the paper, the sample's time point label means: cycle 4 day 1 (C4D1), after more than 5 weeks of nivolumab. All trial patients had relapsed after autologous stem cell transplantation, with cohorts A, B and C differing in prior brentuximab vedotin exposure. Magnetic negative selection with a Miltenyi CD8+ T cell isolation kit was used to purify CD8+ T cells from thawed PBMCs. The trial cohort comprised 56 patients with relapsed/refractory classical Hodgkin lymphoma whose best overall responses were complete response, partial response or progressive disease. In the multi-cohort phase II CheckMate 205 trial, trial patients received single-agent nivolumab. Best overall response was determined by an independent review committee according to the 2007 International Working Group response criteria. Trial PBMCs were collected immediately before nivolumab initiation (C1D1) and during therapy at cycle 2 day 1 and cycle 4 day 1. Peripheral blood was collected in 8 mL Vacutainer Cell Preparation Tubes, from which PBMCs were isolated by centrifugation and then cryopreserved. Purified CD4+ and CD8+ fractions were prepared only for cases with an additional available PBMC sample. Magnetically labelled cells were removed on LS columns in a quadroMACS separator, and the flow-through was collected as the purified fraction.

Study-wide conclusions, independent of this receptor: Newly diagnosed patients were reported to have lower baseline TCR diversity than healthy donors, and relapsed/refractory patients were reported to have lower baseline TCR diversity still. Trial patients with a complete response had baseline diversity similar to that of newly diagnosed patients, while partial responders and progressors had significantly lower diversity. A significant rise by C4D1 was seen in CD4+ but not CD8+ TCR diversity (p=0.0027 vs p=0.16), with the rise being most apparent in complete responders (p=0.02). Lower diversity was observed in patients in whom nivolumab was started less than 1 year after ASCT, and these patients were excluded from later analyses so that confounding by immune reconstitution would be avoided. The study covered only a single clinical trial cohort, and the causes of the repertoire differences, possibly disease activity or prior therapy, were still not defined.

The Qiagen DNeasy kit was used to extract genomic DNA both from unsorted PBMCs and from the negatively selected CD4+ and CD8+ fractions. TCR beta CDR3 regions were amplified by immunoSEQ multiplex PCR using primers annealing to V and J segments. A synthetic immune receptor repertoire was used to minimize amplification bias, and any remaining bias was removed computationally after sequencing. In the source study's methods: Repertoire diversity was quantified as the Shannon entropy index using custom Python scripts. The unsorted, CD4+ and CD8+ repertoires were each analyzed separately, with the exception of combined analyses, where CD4+ and CD8+ sequences were merged in silico. A clone counted as expanded when the clone's frequency after treatment rose at least 2-fold relative to C1D1, and clones undetected at baseline were given a pseudocount of 0.5. Clones with 0 or 1 copy at C1D1 were classified as singleton clones, and clones with 2 or more copies were classified as non-singleton clones. Clones expanded in unsorted samples were labelled as CD4+, CD8+ or unknown by matching protein sequences in sorted samples from the same patient. Wilcoxon tests on paired samples were used to test changes in diversity from C1D1 to C4D1. The source is immuneACCESS, and TCRdb retained only in-frame sequences with V and J called. Part of the clones is not carried over; for the studies checked, unresolved V genes explain less than half of this, and the remainder is unexplained. D and trimming come from the DNA, and the V and J calls and clone size come from that table. Counted in this sample were thousands of clones; around 84% of them appeared once. Approximately 28% of the sample is in the top ten clones.

On this clone: Its recognized antigen is unknown. The input lacks base qualities; no much larger clone sits a single base away.

The sequencing here drew on CD8+ T cells from blood, taken before the fourth cycle of nivolumab. The TCR comes from a human donor with classical Hodgkin lymphoma.

The CDR3 here reads CASSFIGQPQHF. The bases are TGTGCCAGCAGTTTTATTGGTCAGCCCCAGCATTTT. The rearranged segments are TRBV27 and TRBJ1-5, with the D gene not confidently named. The CDR3 holds 12 amino acids from the cysteine to the phenylalanine. Kept here is only the CDR3 DNA, which spans 36 bases and is read in frame from base 1. Sequences MNHEY (CDR1) and SMNVEV (CDR2) are obtained from the germline V gene (reference sequence). The V and J ends are trimmed by 3 bases and 6 bases, leaving 6 bases between them.